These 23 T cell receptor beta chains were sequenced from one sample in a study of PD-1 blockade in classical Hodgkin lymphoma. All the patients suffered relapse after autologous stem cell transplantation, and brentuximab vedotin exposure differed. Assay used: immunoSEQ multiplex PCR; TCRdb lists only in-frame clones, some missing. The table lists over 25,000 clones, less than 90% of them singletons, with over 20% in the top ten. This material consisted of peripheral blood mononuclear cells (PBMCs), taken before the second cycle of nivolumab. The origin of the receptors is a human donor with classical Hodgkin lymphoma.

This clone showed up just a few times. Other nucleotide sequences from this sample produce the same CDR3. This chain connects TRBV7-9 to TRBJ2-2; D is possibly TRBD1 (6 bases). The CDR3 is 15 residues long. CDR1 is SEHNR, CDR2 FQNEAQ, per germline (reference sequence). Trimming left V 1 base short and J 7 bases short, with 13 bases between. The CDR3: CASSLVGGRGGELFF. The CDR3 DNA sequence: TGTGCCAGCAGCTTAGTAGGGGGTCGTGGCGGGGAGCTGTTTTTT.

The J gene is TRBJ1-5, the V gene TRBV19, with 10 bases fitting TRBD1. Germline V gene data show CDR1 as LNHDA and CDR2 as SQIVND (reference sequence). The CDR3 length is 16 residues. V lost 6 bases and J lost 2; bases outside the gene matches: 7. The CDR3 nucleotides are TGTGCCAGTAGGGACAGCGGGACAGGGGGCAATCAGCCCCAGCATTTT. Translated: CASRDSGTGGNQPQHF. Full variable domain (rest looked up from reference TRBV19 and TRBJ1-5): DGGITQSPKYLFRKEGQNVTLSCEQNLNHDAMYWYRQDPGQGLRLIYYSQIVNDFQKGDIAEGYSVSREKKESFPLTVTSAQKNPTAFYLCASRDSGTGGNQPQHFGDGTRLSIL.

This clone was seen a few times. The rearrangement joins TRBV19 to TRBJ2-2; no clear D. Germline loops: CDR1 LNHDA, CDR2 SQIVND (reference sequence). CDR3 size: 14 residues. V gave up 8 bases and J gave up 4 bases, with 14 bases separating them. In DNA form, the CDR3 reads TGTGCCAGTTTGCCACAACTGGGCACCGGGGAGCTGTTTTTT. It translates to CASLPQLGTGELFF.

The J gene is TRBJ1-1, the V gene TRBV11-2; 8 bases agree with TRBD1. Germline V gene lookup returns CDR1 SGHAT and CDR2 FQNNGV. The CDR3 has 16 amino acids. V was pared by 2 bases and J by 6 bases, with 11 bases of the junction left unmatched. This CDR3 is CASSLLRGRVSPEAFF. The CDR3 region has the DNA TGTGCCAGCAGCTTACTCAGGGGGCGCGTTAGCCCTGAAGCTTTCTTT. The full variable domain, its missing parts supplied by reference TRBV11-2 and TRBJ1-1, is EAGVAQSPRYKIIEKRQSVAFWCNPISGHATLYWYQQILGQGPKLLIQFQNNGVVDDSQLPKDRFSAERLKGVDSTLKIQPAKLEDSAVYLCASSLLRGRVSPEAFFGQGTRLTVV.

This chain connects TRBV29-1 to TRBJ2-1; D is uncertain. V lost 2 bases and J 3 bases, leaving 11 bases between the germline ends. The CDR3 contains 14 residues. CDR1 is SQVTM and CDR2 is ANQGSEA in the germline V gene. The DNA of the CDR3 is TGCAGCGTTGAAAGATTATGGGGCTACAATGAGCAGTTCTTC. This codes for CSVERLWGYNEQFF.

This CDR3 reads CASSPGVVGQPQHF. The CDR3 nucleotides read TGTGCCAGCAGCCCGGGCGTCGTGGGTCAGCCCCAGCATTTT. The chain is built from TRBV2 and TRBJ1-5; no definite D call. This CDR3 comprises 14 residues. Germline V gene sequence: CDR1 SNHLY, CDR2 FYNNEI. The V end was cut by 6 bases, the J end by 6 bases, with 15 bases between.

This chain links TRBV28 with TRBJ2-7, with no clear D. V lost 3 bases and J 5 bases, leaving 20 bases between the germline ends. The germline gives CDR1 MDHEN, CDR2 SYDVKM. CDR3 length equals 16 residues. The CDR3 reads CASSFVSWGRLDEQYF. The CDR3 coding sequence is TGTGCCAGCAGTTTTGTGAGTTGGGGTAGATTGGACGAGCAGTACTTC.

CDR3 DNA sequence: TGTGCCAGCAGTTACTCGTTCCGCACCAGCTCCTACGAGCAGTACTTC. Translating gives CASSYSFRTSSYEQYF. The V and J genes are TRBV6-5 and TRBJ2-7; D gene uncertain. Trimming pared 0 bases from V and 0 bases from J, leaving 12 bases between. Germline assignment: CDR1 MNHEY and CDR2 SVGAGI. This CDR3 region has 16 residues.

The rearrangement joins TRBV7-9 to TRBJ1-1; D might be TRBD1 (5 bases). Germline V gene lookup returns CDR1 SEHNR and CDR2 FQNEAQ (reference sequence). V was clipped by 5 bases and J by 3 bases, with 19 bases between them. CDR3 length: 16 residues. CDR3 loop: CASSLGDSLSHTEAFF. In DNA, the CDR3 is TGTGCCAGCAGCCTAGGGGACTCTCTGAGTCACACTGAAGCTTTCTTT. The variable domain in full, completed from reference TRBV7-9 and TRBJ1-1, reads DTGVSQNPRHKITKRGQNVTFRCDPISEHNRLYWYRQTLGQGPEFLTYFQNEAQLEKSRLLSDRFSAERPKGSFSTLEIQRTEQGDSAMYLCASSLGDSLSHTEAFFGQGTRLTVV.

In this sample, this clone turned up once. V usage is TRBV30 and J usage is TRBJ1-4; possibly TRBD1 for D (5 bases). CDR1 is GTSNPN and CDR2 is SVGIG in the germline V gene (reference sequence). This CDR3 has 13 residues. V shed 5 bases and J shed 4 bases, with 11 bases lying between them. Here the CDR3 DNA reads TGTGCCTGGGGGGCGGATCTTAATGAAAAACTGTTTTTT. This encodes CAWGADLNEKLFF.

In DNA form, the CDR3 reads TGTGCCATCAGTGAACAGGGGGCAGGACAGCCCCAGCATTTT. It specifies CAISEQGAGQPQHF. The V and J genes are TRBV10-3 and TRBJ1-5; 9 bases are a match to TRBD1. V trimming: 3 bases; J trimming: 7 bases; junction bases outside the gene matches: 4. CDR3 length: 14 amino acids. CDR1 is ENHRY and CDR2 is SYGVKD in the germline V gene.

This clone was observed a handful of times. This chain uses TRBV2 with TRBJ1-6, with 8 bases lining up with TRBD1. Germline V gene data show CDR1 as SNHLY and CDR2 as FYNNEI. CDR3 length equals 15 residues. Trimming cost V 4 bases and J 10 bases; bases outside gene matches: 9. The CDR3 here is CASSGRQGLGSPLHF. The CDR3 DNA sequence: TGTGCCAGCAGTGGAAGACAGGGGTTAGGCTCACCCCTCCACTTT.

In DNA, the CDR3 is TGTGCCAGCAGCGCCAGGAGGGGGCGATTCGAGCAGTACGTC. Its translation is CASSARRGRFEQYV. This chain joins TRBV6-5 and TRBJ2-7; D possibly corresponds to TRBD1 (7 bases). The CDR3 consists of 14 residues. The V gene lost 6 bases and the J gene lost 6 bases, with 18 bases spanning the gap. Germline loops: CDR1 MNHEY, CDR2 SVGAGI.

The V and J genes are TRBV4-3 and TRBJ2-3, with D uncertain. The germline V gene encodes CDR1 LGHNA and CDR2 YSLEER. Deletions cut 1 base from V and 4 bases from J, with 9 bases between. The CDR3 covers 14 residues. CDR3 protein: CASSQVGDADTQYF. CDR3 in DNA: TGCGCCAGCAGCCAAGTTGGGGATGCAGATACGCAGTATTTT.

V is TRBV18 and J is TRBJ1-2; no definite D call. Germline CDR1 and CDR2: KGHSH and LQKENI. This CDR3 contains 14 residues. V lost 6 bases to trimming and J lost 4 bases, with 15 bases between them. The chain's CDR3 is CASSPIVRGYGYTF. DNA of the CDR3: TGTGCCAGCTCTCCCATCGTCCGGGGCTATGGCTACACCTTC.

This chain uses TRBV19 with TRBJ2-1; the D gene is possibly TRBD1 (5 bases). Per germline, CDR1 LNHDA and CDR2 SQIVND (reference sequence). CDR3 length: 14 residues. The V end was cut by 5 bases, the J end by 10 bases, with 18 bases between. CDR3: CASSQTGRVNEQFF. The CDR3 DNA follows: TGTGCCAGTAGTCAGACGGGCAGGGTTAACGAGCAGTTCTTC. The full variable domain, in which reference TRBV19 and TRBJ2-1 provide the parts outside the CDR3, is DGGITQSPKYLFRKEGQNVTLSCEQNLNHDAMYWYRQDPGQGLRLIYYSQIVNDFQKGDIAEGYSVSREKKESFPLTVTSAQKNPTAFYLCASSQTGRVNEQFFGPGTRLTVL.

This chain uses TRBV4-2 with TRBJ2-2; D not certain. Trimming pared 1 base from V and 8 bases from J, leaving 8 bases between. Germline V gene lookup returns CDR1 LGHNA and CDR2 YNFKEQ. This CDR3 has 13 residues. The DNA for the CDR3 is TGTGCCAGCAGCCAAGTAGCAGCAGGGGAGCTGTTTTTT. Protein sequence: CASSQVAAGELFF.

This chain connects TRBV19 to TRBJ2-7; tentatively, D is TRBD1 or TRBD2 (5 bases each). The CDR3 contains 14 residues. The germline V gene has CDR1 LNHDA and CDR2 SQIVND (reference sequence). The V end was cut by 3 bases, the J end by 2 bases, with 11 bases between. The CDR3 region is CASSIVRGAYEQYF. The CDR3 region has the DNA TGTGCCAGTAGTATTGTGCGAGGGGCCTACGAGCAGTACTTC.

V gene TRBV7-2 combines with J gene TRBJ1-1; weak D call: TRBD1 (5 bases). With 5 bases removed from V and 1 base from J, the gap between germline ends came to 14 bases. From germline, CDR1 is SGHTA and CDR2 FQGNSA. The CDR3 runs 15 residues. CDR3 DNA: TGTGCCAGCAGCCGTAACAGGCGCGGGAACACTGAAGCTTTCTTT. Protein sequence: CASSRNRRGNTEAFF.

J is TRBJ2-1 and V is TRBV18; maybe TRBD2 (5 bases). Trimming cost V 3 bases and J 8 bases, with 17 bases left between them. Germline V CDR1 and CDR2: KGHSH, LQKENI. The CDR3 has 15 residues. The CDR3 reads CASSPSMREGHEQFF. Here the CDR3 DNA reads TGTGCCAGCTCACCCAGTATGAGGGAAGGTCATGAGCAGTTCTTC.

In nucleotides, the CDR3 is TGTGCCAGCAGCACGACCGGGACGCCAAATGAAAAACTGTTTTTT. Its translation is CASSTTGTPNEKLFF. This chain connects TRBV7-9 to TRBJ1-4, with D possibly TRBD1 on 5 matching bases. The CDR3 extends over 15 amino acids. The V and J ends lost 5 bases and 5 bases respectively, with 15 bases between them. Germline V gene sequence: CDR1 SEHNR, CDR2 FQNEAQ (reference sequence).

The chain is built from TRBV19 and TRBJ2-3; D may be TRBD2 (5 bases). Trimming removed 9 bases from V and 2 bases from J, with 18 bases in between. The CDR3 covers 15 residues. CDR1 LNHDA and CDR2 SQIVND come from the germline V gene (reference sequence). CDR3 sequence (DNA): TGTGCCAGCAGGACCGGGGTAGGGTTCACAGATACGCAGTATTTT. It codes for CASRTGVGFTDTQYF. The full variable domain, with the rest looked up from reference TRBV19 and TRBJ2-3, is DGGITQSPKYLFRKEGQNVTLSCEQNLNHDAMYWYRQDPGQGLRLIYYSQIVNDFQKGDIAEGYSVSREKKESFPLTVTSAQKNPTAFYLCASRTGVGFTDTQYFGPGTRLTVL.

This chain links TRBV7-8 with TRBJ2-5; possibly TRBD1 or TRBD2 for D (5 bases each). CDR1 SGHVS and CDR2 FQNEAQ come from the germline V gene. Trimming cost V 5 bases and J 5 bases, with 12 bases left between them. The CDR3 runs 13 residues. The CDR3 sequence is CASSMGVWETQYF. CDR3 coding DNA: TGTGCCAGCAGCATGGGGGTTTGGGAGACCCAGTACTTC. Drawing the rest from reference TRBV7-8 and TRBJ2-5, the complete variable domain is GAGVSQSPRYKVAKRGQDVALRCDPISGHVSLFWYQQALGQGPEFLTYFQNEAQLDKSGLPSDRFFAERPEGSVSTLKIQRTQQEDSAVYLCASSMGVWETQYFGPGTRLLVL.